This T cell receptor beta chain was sequenced in a study of T cells in localized non-small cell lung cancer (dated by TCRdb to 2020 to 2021). General notes on the study: Comparing tumors with uninvolved tumor-adjacent lungs, the study looked at the T cell repertoires of 236 patients with early-stage NSCLC. The cohort comprised 236 treatment-naïve NSCLC patients with resected, localized lung tumors. The mean age of the NSCLC patients was less than 70 years, with about 130 men and 110 or so women. Overall results and qualifications from the work: Because the study design was exploratory, TCR variables were selected using unadjusted p-values without false-discovery rate correction. Higher blood T cell density associated with longer overall survival, while higher adjacent-lung clonality associated with shorter survival. A median of about 55 of the top 100 tumor clones were detected in paired uninvolved adjacent lung, and 28 of these tumor clones were also found among the top 100 clones of the paired uninvolved adjacent lung. Multi-region tumor sequencing was not performed, so intratumor heterogeneity could not be excluded. Uninvolved tumor-adjacent lung showed the highest T cell clonality, higher than tumor, which suggests more focused antigenic responses in the adjacent lung.

This clone has more than one count but fewer than ten. The clone's antigen remains unknown. Within one base of it there is no much larger clone, and no base qualities were kept. Two independent pathologists confirmed that the uninvolved adjacent lung, which was taken at least 2 cm from the tumor margin, was free of atypia. At diagnosis, tumor, uninvolved tumor-adjacent lung and peripheral blood were collected and then preserved as a mix of FFPE and fresh-frozen material. The immunoSEQ Assay was used to sequence TCR beta CDR3 regions from DNA. In the source study's methods: T cell density was computed as TCR beta template counts normalized to usable DNA estimated by amplifying housekeeping genes. The preseqR package was used to estimate richness by extrapolating to 400,000 templates for PBMC samples and to 120,000 templates for tissue samples. Clonality was defined as one minus Pielou's evenness. Tissue-enriched TCRs were identified through differential abundance testing performed on productive amino-acid clonotypes, with a minimum total count of 5 and an alpha of 0.1. The Jaccard Index and the Morisita Overlap Index were used to quantify repertoire overlap between compartments. GLIPH grouped TCR beta CDR3s together with public tetramer-defined viral CDR3s, and a viral motif had to include at least three viral sequences and show V-gene enrichment. Entries here come from immuneACCESS through TCRdb and include only in-frame sequences with V and J called. Some clones fail to appear in such tables; in the studies checked, an unresolved V gene covers under half of the shortfall, and the cause of the remainder is unknown. D and trimming were read from the DNA, whereas the V and J calls and clone size are those reported in that table. For this sample the table gives some 980 clones, of which less than 25% were detected only once. Jointly, the top ten make up about 9.5% of the sample.

From V the trimming removes 4 bases and from J it removes 3 bases, while the gene matches leave 3 bases of the junction unaccounted for. The germline V gene yields SGHNT for CDR1 and YENEEA for CDR2. Including cysteine and phenylalanine, the CDR3 has 14 amino acids. Only CDR3 DNA remains: 42 bases, in frame from the first base. The rearranged chain carries TRBV11-3 and TRBJ2-7; the junction holds 10 bases that match TRBD2. The origin of this receptor is a female donor aged 60 or older with stage I lung adenocarcinoma. The sequences come from normal lung tissue next to the tumor, collected before any cancer treatment. The nucleotide sequence reads as follows: TGTGCCAGCAGCTCCTCTAGCGGGAGCTACGAGCAGTACTTC. It specifies CASSSSSGSYEQYF. Extended through the reference TRBV11-3 and TRBJ2-7 proteins, this CDR3 yields the full variable domain: EAGVVQSPRYKIIEKKQPVAFWCNPISGHNTLYWYLQNLGQGPELLIRYENEEAVDDSQLPKDRFSAERLKGVDSTLKIQPAELGDSAVYLCASSSSSGSYEQYFGPGTRLTVT.